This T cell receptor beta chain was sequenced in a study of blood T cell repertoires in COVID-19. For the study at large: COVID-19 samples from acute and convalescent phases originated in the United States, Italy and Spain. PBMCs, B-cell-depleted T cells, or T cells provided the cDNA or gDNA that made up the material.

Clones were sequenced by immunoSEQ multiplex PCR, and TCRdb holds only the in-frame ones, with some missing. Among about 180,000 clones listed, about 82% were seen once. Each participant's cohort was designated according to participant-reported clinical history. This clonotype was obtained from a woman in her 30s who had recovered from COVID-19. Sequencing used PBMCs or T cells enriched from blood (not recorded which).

CDR3: CAIKDRETLGGYTF. Written as DNA, the CDR3 is TGTGCCATCAAGGACAGGGAAACTTTGGGGGGCTACACCTTC. The gene calls are TRBV10-3 and TRBJ1-2; 8 bases line up with TRBD1. The CDR3 runs to 14 residues. Trimming cost V 7 bases and J 8 bases; bases outside gene matches: 12. Germline V gives CDR1 ENHRY, CDR2 SYGVKD.